Shown below are 15 T cell receptor beta chains from a single sample sequenced in a study of regulatory T cells in long-lasting Graves disease. The authors built TCR beta libraries using iRepertoire HTBI primers and Arm-PCR of CDR3 regions. TCRdb reanalysed the multiplex PCR reads using MiXCR and keeps one entry per CDR3 protein. This sample has some 450,000 distinct CDR3 sequences, with less than 25% found just once. Time point in this sample: persistent/refractory GD, antithyroid drugs over 5 years with positive TRAb. Construction of the TCR library relied on RNA isolated from PBMCs. Sequenced material: peripheral blood mononuclear cells (PBMCs), taken when the disease was refractory, from a patient treated with antithyroid drugs. These TCRs come from a female donor with Graves disease.

This clonotype was counted between two and nine times. This chain's CDR3 is CASSEQPTGELFF. CDR3 bases: TGTGCCAGCAGTGAACAGCCGACCGGGGAGCTGTTTTTT. The chain combines TRBV2 with TRBJ2-2; D not certain. CDR1 is SNHLY and CDR2 is FYNNEI in the germline V gene. The CDR3 is 13 amino acids. Trimming took off 2 bases at V and 5 bases at J, with 6 bases between the two ends. Based on the CDR3 plus reference TRBV2 and TRBJ2-2, the full variable domain is EPEVTQTPSHQVTQMGQEVILRCVPISNHLYFYWYRQILGQKVEFLVSFYNNEISEKSEIFDDQFSVERPDGSNFTLKIRSTKLEDSAMYFCASSEQPTGELFFGEGSRLTVL.

The chain carries TRBV7-2 and TRBJ2-7; D is possibly TRBD2 (6 bases). The V end was cut by 1 base, the J end by 0 bases, with 10 bases between. The CDR3 contains 15 residues. Germline assignment: CDR1 SGHTA and CDR2 FQGNSA. The CDR3 spells CASSLVGGNSYEQYF. The CDR3 bases are TGTGCCAGCAGCTTAGTCGGCGGGAACTCCTACGAGCAGTACTTC.

The sample holds many counts of this clonotype. This chain connects TRBV2 to TRBJ2-1, with D possibly TRBD1 on 6 matching bases. Germline assignment: CDR1 SNHLY and CDR2 FYNNEI. This CDR3 comprises 15 residues. Between the trimmed V and J ends, which lost 8 bases and 0 bases, there was a span of 14 bases. The CDR3 DNA reads TGTGCCAGCGGAATTGACAGGAGCTCCTACAATGAGCAGTTCTTC. Its protein product is CASGIDRSSYNEQFF.

This clonotype has ten or more counts. The chain couples TRBV28 to TRBJ2-7; TRBD1 matches at 9 bases. Germline assignment: CDR1 MDHEN and CDR2 SYDVKM. The CDR3 contains 15 residues. The ends lost 2 bases at V and 2 bases at J; junction bases unmatched: 4. The CDR3: CASSLGQGNTYEQYF. The CDR3 nucleotides are TGTGCCAGCAGTTTAGGACAGGGGAATACCTACGAGCAGTACTTC.

This clonotype was counted a few times. The genes are TRBV7-9 and TRBJ1-1; no clear D gene. Germline CDR1 reads SEHNR; CDR2 reads FQNEAQ (reference sequence). CDR3 length: 13 amino acids. V lost 4 bases and J 5 bases, leaving 11 bases between the germline ends. CDR3 region: CASSSPSRTEAFF. The CDR3 nucleotides read TGTGCCAGCAGCTCTCCGTCCCGGACTGAAGCTTTCTTT.

This clonotype was recorded many times. The genes are TRBV28 and TRBJ1-5; 8 nucleotides align to TRBD1. Unmatched junction bases numbered 14, after V lost 4 bases and J lost 6 bases. CDR3 size: 17 residues. Germline values: CDR1 MDHEN, CDR2 SYDVKM. The CDR3 loop is CASSSIFGGQDLQPQHF. For the CDR3, the DNA is TGTGCCAGCAGTTCAATATTCGGGGGACAGGATCTTCAGCCCCAGCATTTT.

This clonotype was counted between two and nine times. This rearrangement joins TRBV30 to TRBJ1-1; D is undetermined. V was shortened by 3 bases and J by 10 bases, with 15 bases between the two germline ends. Germline V gene sequence: CDR1 GTSNPN, CDR2 SVGIG (reference sequence). This CDR3 region has 12 residues. The DNA of the CDR3 is TGTGCCTGGAGAGACCAGGCCAAGGTAGCTTTCTTT. Translating it yields CAWRDQAKVAFF.

This clonotype was counted at least ten times. The genes are TRBV5-5 and TRBJ1-1; D gene uncertain. This CDR3 region has 12 residues. The V gene lost 0 bases and the J gene lost 3 bases, with 3 bases spanning the gap. Germline CDR1 reads SGHKS; CDR2 reads YYEKEE (reference sequence). CDR3 loop: CASSLVYTEAFF. Here the CDR3 DNA reads TGTGCCAGCAGCTTGGTTTACACTGAAGCTTTCTTT. Full variable domain (rest looked up from reference TRBV5-5 and TRBJ1-1): DAGVTQSPTHLIKTRGQQVTLRCSPISGHKSVSWYQQVLGQGPQFIFQYYEKEERGRGNFPDRFSARQFPNYSSELNVNALLLGDSALYLCASSLVYTEAFFGQGTRLTVV.

The CDR3 coding sequence is TGTGCCAGCAGTGAGCAAGGGACATCAACAGATACGCAGTATTTT. As protein: CASSEQGTSTDTQYF. The chain has TRBV25-1 and TRBJ2-3; TRBD1 is a possible D gene (6 bases). Germline V gives CDR1 MGHDK, CDR2 SYGVNS. V was clipped by 3 bases and J by 3 bases, with 13 bases between them. The CDR3 is 15 residues long.

This clonotype came up many times. The V and J genes are TRBV19 and TRBJ1-1; D not resolved. Trimming left V 5 bases short and J 1 base short, with 14 bases between. The CDR3 is 15 amino acids. Germline lookup yields CDR1 LNHDA and CDR2 SQIVND (reference sequence). The CDR3: CASSYSSNGNTEAFF. The DNA for the CDR3 is TGTGCCAGTAGTTACTCCTCAAACGGGAACACTGAAGCTTTCTTT.

J is TRBJ1-3 and V is TRBV3-1; unclear D gene. This CDR3 comprises 13 residues. Trimming took 0 bases from V and 4 from J, leaving 4 bases between them. The germline V gene has CDR1 LGHDT and CDR2 YNNKEL (reference sequence). The CDR3 DNA reads TGTGCCAGCAGCCAAGATGCCGGAAACACCATATATTTT. This sequence encodes CASSQDAGNTIYF.

Only a few counts were recorded for this clonotype. The chain carries TRBV20-1 and TRBJ2-6; D is unclear. CDR1 is DFQATT and CDR2 is SNEGSKA in the germline V gene (reference sequence). The CDR3 has 15 residues. The germline V and J ends were trimmed by 3 bases and 0 bases, with 9 bases remaining between them. CDR3 amino acids: CSARVPNSGANVLTF. CDR3 nucleotides: TGCAGTGCTAGGGTTCCCAACTCTGGGGCCAACGTCCTGACTTTC.

The chain couples TRBV10-3 to TRBJ1-1; D not resolved. The ends were cut back, 8 bases at V and 3 bases at J, with 19 bases in the middle. CDR1 ENHRY and CDR2 SYGVKD come from the germline V gene. The CDR3 spans 15 residues. The CDR3 protein is CAIRYSRLSDTEAFF. CDR3 DNA: TGTGCCATCCGGTATAGCAGGCTCTCGGACACTGAAGCTTTCTTT.

The J gene is TRBJ1-1, the V gene TRBV6-9; 7 bases agree with TRBD1. V lost 3 bases, J lost 6 bases, and 10 bases stayed unmatched. Germline V CDR1 and CDR2: MNHGY, SVAAGI. The CDR3 spans 15 residues. CDR3: CASSYSHRGRPEAFF. The CDR3 DNA sequence: TGTGCCAGCAGTTACTCTCACAGGGGAAGGCCTGAAGCTTTCTTT.

A few counts support this clonotype. This chain joins TRBV30 and TRBJ2-7; tentative D call: TRBD2 (6 bases). This CDR3 is 14 amino acids long. The V end lost 4 bases, the J end lost 3 bases, and 16 bases lay between the germline ends. Germline CDR1 is GTSNPN and CDR2 is SVGIG (reference sequence). CDR3 DNA: TGTGCCTGGAATCCGCGGGGAAGACTCTACGAGCAGTACTTC. Protein sequence: CAWNPRGRLYEQYF.